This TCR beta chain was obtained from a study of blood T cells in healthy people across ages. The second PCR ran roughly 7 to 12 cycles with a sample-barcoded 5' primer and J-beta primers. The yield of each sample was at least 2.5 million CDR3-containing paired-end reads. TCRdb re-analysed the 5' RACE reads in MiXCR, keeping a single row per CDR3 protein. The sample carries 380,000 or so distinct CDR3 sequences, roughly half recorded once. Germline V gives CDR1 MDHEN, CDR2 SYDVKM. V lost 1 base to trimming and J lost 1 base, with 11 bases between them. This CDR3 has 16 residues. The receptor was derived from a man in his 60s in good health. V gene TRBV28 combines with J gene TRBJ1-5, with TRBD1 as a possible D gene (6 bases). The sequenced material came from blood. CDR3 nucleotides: TGTGCCAGCAGTTTATTGGGACACCGCAGCAATCAGCCCCAGCATTTT. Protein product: CASSLLGHRSNQPQHF.